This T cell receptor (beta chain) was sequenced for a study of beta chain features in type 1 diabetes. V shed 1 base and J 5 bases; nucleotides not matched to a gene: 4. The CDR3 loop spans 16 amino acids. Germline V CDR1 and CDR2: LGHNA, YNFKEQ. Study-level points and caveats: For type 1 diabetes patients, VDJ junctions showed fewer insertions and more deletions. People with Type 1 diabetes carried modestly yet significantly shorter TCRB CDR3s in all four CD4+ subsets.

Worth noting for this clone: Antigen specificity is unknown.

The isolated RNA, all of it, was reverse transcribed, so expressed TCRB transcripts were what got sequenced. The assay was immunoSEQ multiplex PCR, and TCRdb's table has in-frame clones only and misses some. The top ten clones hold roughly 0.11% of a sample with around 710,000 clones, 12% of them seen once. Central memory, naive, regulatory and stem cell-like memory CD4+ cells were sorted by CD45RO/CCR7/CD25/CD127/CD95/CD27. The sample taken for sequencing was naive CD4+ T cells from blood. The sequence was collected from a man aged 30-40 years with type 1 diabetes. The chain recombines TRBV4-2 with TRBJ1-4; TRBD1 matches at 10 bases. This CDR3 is CASSQVDRGPNEKLFF. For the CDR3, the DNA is TGTGCCAGCAGCCAAGTCGACAGGGGGCCGAATGAAAAACTGTTTTTT.